This T cell receptor (beta chain) emerged from a study of blood T cell repertoires in COVID-19. Study information: Spain, Italy and the United States supplied samples that represented acute and convalescent COVID-19.

Trimming took 6 bases from V and 6 from J, leaving 18 bases between them. There are 15 residues in the CDR3. Germline loops: CDR1 MNHEY, CDR2 SMNVEV (reference sequence). In this sample, this clone turned up a few times. The table came from immunoSEQ multiplex PCR; TCRdb's copy has only in-frame clones and leaves some out. This sample yields 85,000 to 130,000 clones, of which 70% to 90% are seen a single time; less than 3% belongs to the top ten. The rearrangement links TRBV27 to TRBJ2-1, with D maybe TRBD1 (5 bases). The material sequenced was PBMCs or T cells enriched from blood (not recorded which). The receptor comes from a woman in her 50s who had recovered from COVID-19. The CDR3 bases are TGTGCCAGCAGGAGACCCGTAACAAGGGGCAATGAGCAGTTCTTC. Translation gives CASRRPVTRGNEQFF.